This TCR beta chain derives from a study of T cells in Graves' hyperthyroidism and ophthalmopathy (dated by TCRdb to about 2019). At the level of the whole study: Peripheral blood samples were taken at the time of initial diagnosis, prior to any treatment. A discovery cohort of around 98 patients, about 43 with Graves' ophthalmopathy and fewer than 65 with stable Graves' hyperthyroidism, was used to find distinguishing TCR V-J signatures. Whether ophthalmopathy could be predicted prospectively was tested in an independent validation cohort made up of under 20 hyperthyroidism patients plus 17 patients who later progressed to ophthalmopathy. The roughly 100 discovery patients were randomly split 7:3 into training and test sets. In more than five Graves' hyperthyroidism patients, the study also compared T-cell repertoires from thyroid tissue with T-cell repertoires from blood. Following sampling, methimazole starting at 30 mg daily was given to hyperthyroidism patients, and high-dose intravenous methylprednisolone was given to ophthalmopathy patients. The paper reports TCR Vbeta CDR3 sequencing of more than 120 peripheral blood samples: 43 ophthalmopathy, around 80 hyperthyroidism and around 17 progressor patients. The research as a whole found: Most expanded thyroid clonotypes (frequency above 0.001) were also detected in blood, a finding suggesting that blood repertoires may reflect thyroid immune responses. No statistical method was used to set the sample size in advance, and investigators knew the group allocation. A model built on a 13 V-J signature distinguished ophthalmopathy from stable hyperthyroidism, reaching approximately 89% sensitivity and about 81% specificity in cross-validation and 80%/75% in testing. During validation, the model predicted progression to ophthalmopathy a median of about 6.3 months ahead of onset, with just under 71% sensitivity and 72% to 80% specificity.

Inclusive of the bounding cysteine and phenylalanine, the CDR3 is 15 residues long. Only the CDR3 DNA is retained, 45 bases long and in frame from the first base. CDR1 and CDR2, per the germline V gene (reference sequence), are LGHDT and YNNKEL. V and J lose 6 bases and 4 bases, and a span of 18 bases separates them. Many counts were recorded for this clonotype. What antigen it recognizes has not been identified. The record has no base qualities; no much larger clone is one base away. Stable Graves' hyperthyroidism was defined as no progression to ophthalmopathy during 18 months of follow-up. The hyperthyroidism patients were between 18 and 65 years old and newly diagnosed, with a disease duration of less than 2 months. Any patient with an uncontrolled infection, another autoimmune disease, pregnancy or lactation was excluded. Diagnoses were based on clinical symptoms, serum thyroxine and TRAb, thyroid ultrasound and orbital computed tomography. Ficoll-Paque density gradient centrifugation was used to isolate PBMCs from about 10 ml of fresh peripheral blood. Trizol reagent was used to extract total RNA, and RNA quality was then checked on an Agilent 2100 Bioanalyzer.

The TCR beta CDR3 regions were amplified from the RNA transcripts. The TCR CDR3 was subjected to a first round of RT-PCR using the HTBI primer set and the Qiagen OneStep RT-PCR kit. A second multiplex PCR round built the libraries, followed by size selection and purification. Paired-end sequencing of the libraries was performed with 100 bp reads on an Illumina HiSeq2000. Processing in the source paper ran as follows. Raw data were processed with SOAPnuke, discarding reads with adapters, uncalled bases, mean Phred below 15, or no exact constant-primer or identifier match. High-quality paired reads were merged using COPE v1.2.5, and each unique nucleotide sequence was defined as a clonotype. Clonotypes were aligned to IMGT TRBV, TRBD and TRBJ reference segments using MiTCR v1.1. The analysis included only V-J combinations with a frequency above 0.0001, which together covered approximately 99% of the repertoires. The TCS score was defined as F50 (clonal expansion) divided by E x V (chaos), with BLOSUM62-based TCRdist calculated between CDR3 peptides within each V-J. Welch's t-statistics and random forest reduced several hundred V-J features to under 15, which were used in a naive Bayes classifier (R e1071). TCRdb passed the public sequencing reads through fastp at Q25 and MiXCR, retaining productive beta sequences. Rows with one shared CDR3 protein collapse into an entry with the most common genes and DNA. The V and J calls here are based on TCRdb, not the publication. The sample profile shows around 560,000 distinct CDR3 sequences; approximately 15% of them were found once. The ten largest clones take up about 18% of the sample.

The clonotype comes from a woman aged 18-29 years with Graves' hyperthyroidism. The chain uses TRBV3-1 and TRBJ1-2; matching of 6 bases hints at TRBD1 as the D gene. The specimen was blood. The DNA sequence reads TGTGCCAGCAGGGAATCAGGGGCGGCTGGCTATGGCTACACCTTC. The translation is CASRESGAAGYGYTF.